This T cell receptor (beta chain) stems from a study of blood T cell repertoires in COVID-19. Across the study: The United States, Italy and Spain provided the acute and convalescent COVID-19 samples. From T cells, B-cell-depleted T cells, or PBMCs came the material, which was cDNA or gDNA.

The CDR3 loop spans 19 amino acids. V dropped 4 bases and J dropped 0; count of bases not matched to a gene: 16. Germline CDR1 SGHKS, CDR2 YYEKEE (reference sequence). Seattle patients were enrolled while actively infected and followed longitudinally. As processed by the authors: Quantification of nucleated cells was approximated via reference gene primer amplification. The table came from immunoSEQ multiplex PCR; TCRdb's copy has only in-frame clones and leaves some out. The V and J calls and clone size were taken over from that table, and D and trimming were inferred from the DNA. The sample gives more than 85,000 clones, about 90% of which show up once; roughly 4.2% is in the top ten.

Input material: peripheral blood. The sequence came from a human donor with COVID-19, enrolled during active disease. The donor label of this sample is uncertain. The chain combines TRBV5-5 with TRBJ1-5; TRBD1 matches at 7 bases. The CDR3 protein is CASSTRRGQFFHSNQPQHF. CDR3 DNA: TGTGCCAGCAGCACGCGCCGGGGACAGTTTTTCCATAGCAATCAGCCCCAGCATTTT.